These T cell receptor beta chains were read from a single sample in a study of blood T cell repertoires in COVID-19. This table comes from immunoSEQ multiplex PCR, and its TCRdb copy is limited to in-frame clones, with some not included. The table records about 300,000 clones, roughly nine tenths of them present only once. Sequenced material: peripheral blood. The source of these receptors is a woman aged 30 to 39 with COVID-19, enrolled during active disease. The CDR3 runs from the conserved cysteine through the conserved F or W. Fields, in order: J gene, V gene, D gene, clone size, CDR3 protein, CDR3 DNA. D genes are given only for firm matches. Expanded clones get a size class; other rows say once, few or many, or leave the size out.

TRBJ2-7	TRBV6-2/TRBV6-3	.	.	CASSILAPDTRGYEQYF	TGTGCCAGCAGTATCCTAGCCCCGGACACCCGGGGGTACGAGCAGTACTTC
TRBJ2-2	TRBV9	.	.	CASSVSGSVAGELFF	TGTGCCAGCAGCGTTTCCGGTTCTGTGGCCGGGGAGCTGTTTTTT
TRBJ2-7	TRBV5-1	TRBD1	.	CASSRSGQGSYEQYF	TGCGCCAGCAGCCGCTCCGGACAGGGGTCTTACGAGCAGTACTTC
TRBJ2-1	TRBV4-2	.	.	CASNMGRESNEQFF	TGTGCCAGCAATATGGGCAGGGAATCAAATGAGCAGTTCTTC
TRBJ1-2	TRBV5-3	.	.	CARFPMEGPSSNYGYTF	TGTGCCAGATTCCCCATGGAGGGCCCAAGCTCTAACTATGGCTACACCTTC
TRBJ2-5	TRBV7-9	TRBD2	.	CASSLRPSGVETQYF	TGTGCCAGCAGCTTACGCCCTAGCGGGGTAGAGACCCAGTACTTC
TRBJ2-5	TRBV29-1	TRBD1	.	CSDLDRAKSPHF	TGCAGCGACCTAGACAGGGCCAAAAGCCCCCACTTC
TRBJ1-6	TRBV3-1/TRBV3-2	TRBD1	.	CASSERGQGRNSPLHF	TGTGCCAGCAGCGAGAGGGGACAGGGACGAAATTCACCCCTCCACTTT
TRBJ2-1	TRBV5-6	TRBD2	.	CASSLGLAGAPMRNEQFF	TGTGCCAGCAGCCTGGGACTAGCGGGGGCTCCTATGAGGAATGAGCAGTTCTTC
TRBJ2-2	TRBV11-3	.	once	CASSLPDYGELFF	TGTGCCAGCAGCTTACCAGATTACGGGGAGCTGTTTTTT
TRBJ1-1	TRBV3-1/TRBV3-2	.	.	CASSQDGGTEAFF	TGTGCCAGCAGCCAAGACGGCGGCACTGAAGCTTTCTTT
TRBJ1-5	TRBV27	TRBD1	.	CASSSAQGAVRNQPQHF	TGTGCCAGCAGTTCCGCCCAGGGGGCTGTAAGAAATCAGCCCCAGCATTTT
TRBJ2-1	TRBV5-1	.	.	CASSLSGNNEQFF	TGCGCCAGCAGCTTATCAGGGAACAATGAGCAGTTCTTC
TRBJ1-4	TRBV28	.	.	CASSRRTATNEKLFF	TGTGCCAGCAGCCGGCGGACAGCCACTAATGAAAAACTGTTTTTT
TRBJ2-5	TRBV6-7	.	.	CASSYSMEEETQYF	TGTGCCAGCAGTTACTCGATGGAGGAGGAGACCCAGTACTTC
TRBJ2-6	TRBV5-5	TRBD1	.	CASSLGTGRSEVSGANVLTF	TGTGCCAGCAGCCTGGGGACAGGGAGGAGCGAAGTGTCTGGGGCCAACGTCCTGACTTTC
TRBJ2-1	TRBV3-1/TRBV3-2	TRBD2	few	CASSQVTLAGGLMYNEQFF	TGTGCCAGCAGCCAAGTGACACTAGCGGGGGGCCTGATGTACAATGAGCAGTTCTTC
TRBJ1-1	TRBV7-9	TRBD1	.	CASSLATGGVTEAFF	TGTGCCAGCAGCTTAGCTACAGGGGGCGTCACTGAAGCTTTCTTT
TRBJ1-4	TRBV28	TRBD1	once	CASSQGTGATNEKLFF	TGTGCCAGCAGCCAGGGGACAGGCGCAACTAATGAAAAACTGTTTTTT
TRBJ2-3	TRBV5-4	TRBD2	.	CASSLPSGGVTDTQYF	TGTGCCAGCAGCTTGCCTAGCGGGGGGGTCACAGATACGCAGTATTTT
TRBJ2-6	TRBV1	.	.	CTSSRKNGQGSPSGANVLTF	TGCACCAGCAGCCGAAAAAATGGACAGGGTTCTCCATCTGGGGCCAACGTCCTGACTTTC
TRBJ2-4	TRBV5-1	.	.	CASSFGQRNIQYF	TGCGCCAGCAGCTTCGGACAGAGAAACATTCAGTACTTC
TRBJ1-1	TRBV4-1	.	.	CASSVRWGLGEAFF	TGCGCCAGCAGCGTACGTTGGGGCCTAGGTGAAGCTTTCTTT
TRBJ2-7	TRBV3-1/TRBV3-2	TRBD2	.	CASSSSRGAAEQYF	TGTGCCAGCAGCTCGTCGCGGGGGGCGGCCGAGCAGTACTTC
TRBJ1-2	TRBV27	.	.	CASSFATGDYGYTF	TGTGCCAGCAGTTTTGCCACGGGAGACTATGGCTACACCTTC
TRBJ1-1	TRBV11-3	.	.	CASSLAGPRGNTEAFF	TGTGCCAGCAGCTTAGCGGGCCCCAGGGGGAACACTGAAGCTTTCTTT
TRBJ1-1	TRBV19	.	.	CASSTSRNTEAFF	TGTGCCAGTAGTACCTCCAGGAACACTGAAGCTTTCTTT
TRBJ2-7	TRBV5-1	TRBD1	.	CASSRDSLTEQYF	TGCGCCAGCAGCCGGGACAGTTTAACCGAGCAGTACTTC
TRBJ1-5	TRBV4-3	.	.	CASSSDTNQPQHF	TGCGCCAGCAGCTCGGACACAAATCAGCCCCAGCATTTT
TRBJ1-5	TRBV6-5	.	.	CASAGDSSQPQHF	TGTGCCAGCGCCGGTGACTCGAGTCAGCCCCAGCATTTT
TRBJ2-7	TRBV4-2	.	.	CASSSGVSYEQYF	TGTGCCAGCAGTTCAGGGGTCTCCTACGAGCAGTACTTC
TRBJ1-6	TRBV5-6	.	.	CASSLQRAPLHF	TGTGCCAGCAGCTTACAGAGGGCACCCCTCCACTTT
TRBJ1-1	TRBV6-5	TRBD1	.	CASSPVRQGGKAFF	TGTGCCAGCAGTCCCGTCAGACAGGGCGGGAAAGCTTTCTTT
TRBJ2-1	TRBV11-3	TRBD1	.	CASSDRVYNEQFF	TGTGCCAGCAGCGACAGGGTCTACAATGAGCAGTTCTTC
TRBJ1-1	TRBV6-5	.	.	CASTTLGADTEAFF	TGTGCCAGCACGACTCTGGGGGCGGACACTGAAGCTTTCTTT
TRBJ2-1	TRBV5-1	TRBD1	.	CASSLYQGAYDEQFF	TGCGCCAGCAGCTTGTACCAGGGGGCTTACGATGAGCAGTTCTTC
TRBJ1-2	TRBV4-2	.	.	CASTTTGVNYGYTF	TGTGCCAGCACCACTACGGGAGTTAACTATGGCTACACCTTC
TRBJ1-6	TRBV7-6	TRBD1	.	CASSSRDSRNSPLHF	TGTGCCAGCAGCTCACGGGACAGCCGAAATTCACCCCTCCACTTT
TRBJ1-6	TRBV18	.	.	CASSPDSNSPLHF	TGTGCCAGCTCGCCTGATAGTAATTCACCCCTCCACTTT
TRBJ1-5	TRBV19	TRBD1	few	CASSTVGQGNNQPQHF	TGTGCCAGTAGTACCGTCGGACAGGGGAATAATCAGCCCCAGCATTTT
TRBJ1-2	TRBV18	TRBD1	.	CASSPLRPRQGSDYGYTF	TGTGCCAGCTCACCTTTGCGCCCCCGACAGGGGTCAGATTATGGCTACACCTTC
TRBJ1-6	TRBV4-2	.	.	CASSHPDRTGSPLHF	TGTGCCAGCAGCCACCCCGACAGGACGGGTTCACCCCTCCACTTT
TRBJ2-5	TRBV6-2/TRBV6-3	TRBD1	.	CASSFPLRARGETQYF	TGTGCCAGCAGTTTCCCTTTACGCGCCAGGGGGGAGACCCAGTACTTC
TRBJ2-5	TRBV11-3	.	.	CASSFFRGQETQYF	TGTGCCAGCAGCTTCTTCAGGGGCCAAGAGACCCAGTACTTC
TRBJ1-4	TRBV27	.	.	CASRRQATNEKLFF	TGTGCCAGCCGAAGACAGGCAACTAATGAAAAACTGTTTTTT
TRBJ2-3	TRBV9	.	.	CASSVVRQAAPIRDTQYF	TGTGCCAGCAGCGTAGTACGGCAAGCGGCTCCGATCCGAGATACGCAGTATTTT
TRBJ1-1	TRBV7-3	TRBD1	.	CASSPDRESTEAFF	TGTGCCAGCAGCCCAGACAGGGAGAGCACTGAAGCTTTCTTT
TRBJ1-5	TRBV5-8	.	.	CANSFQGVRPQHF	TGTGCCAACAGCTTCCAGGGCGTTCGGCCCCAGCATTTT
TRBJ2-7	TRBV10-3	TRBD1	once	CAISTTGWDEQYF	TGTGCCATCAGCACGACAGGGTGGGACGAGCAGTACTTC
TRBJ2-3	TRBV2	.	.	CASRGLGADTQYF	TGTGCCAGCAGGGGACTGGGCGCAGATACGCAGTATTTT
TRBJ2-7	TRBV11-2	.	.	CASSLRWQASSYEQYF	TGTGCCAGCAGCCTACGCTGGCAGGCCAGCTCCTACGAGCAGTACTTC
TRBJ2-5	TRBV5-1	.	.	CASSKAQGAQETQYF	TGCGCCAGCAGCAAAGCCCAGGGTGCCCAGGAGACCCAGTACTTC